Described below is a single T cell receptor (beta chain) sequence and its context. Antigen: not known. This entry comes from a study of cytomegalovirus exposure and HLA in healthy donors. Study details: Inside one of the first data releases sat about 85 million unique TCRs taken from HLA-typed donors. Study results and limitations: It was reportedly the case that the classifier diagnosed cytomegalovirus status with high specificity and sensitivity.

Per germline, CDR1 SGHRS and CDR2 YFSETQ. Trimming cost V 2 bases and J 5 bases, with 11 bases left between them. The CDR3 extends over 14 amino acids. Amplification used 60 Vbeta primers and 13 Jbeta primers. The data were produced by immunoSEQ multiplex PCR, yet TCRdb's version contains in-frame clones alone and is incomplete. The sample lists under 200,000 clones; about four fifths were seen once. This receptor was obtained from a male donor in good health and CMV-seropositive. Source material: PBMCs. This chain joins TRBV5-1 and TRBJ2-1; possible D gene TRBD1, 6 bases. The DNA of the CDR3 is TGCGCCAGCAGCTTAAGGACAGCGGACAATGAGCAGTTCTTC. Amino acid sequence: CASSLRTADNEQFF.